The present TCR beta chain was sequenced within a study of blood T cell repertoires in COVID-19. Overall study: The United States, Italy and Spain were the sources of the acute and convalescent COVID-19 samples. PBMCs, B-cell-depleted T cells, or T cells were the source of the cDNA or gDNA that made up the material.

During active infection, Seattle patients enrolled and were then monitored through disease. Worth noting for this clone: An end of the junction does not agree with germline; a read error may underlie this.

Authors' data handling: The authors estimated nucleated cell counts from reference gene primer amplification. Profiled with immunoSEQ multiplex PCR; TCRdb holds only in-frame clones, not every one. V and J calls and clone size are given by that table; D and trimming were obtained from the DNA. The table lists roughly 130,000 clones, roughly 83% of them singletons. The germline V gene encodes CDR1 SGHRS and CDR2 YFSETQ. The CDR3 covers 17 residues. The chain couples TRBV5-1 to TRBJ2-1; possible D gene TRBD2, 6 bases. The sequence was obtained from a woman aged 70 to 79 with COVID-19, enrolled during active disease. Sequenced: peripheral blood. The CDR3 here is CATSLGPAGNSYNEQFF. DNA of the CDR3: TGCGCCACCAGCTTGGGTCCAGCGGGTAACTCCTACAATGAGCAGTTCTTC. Looking up the rest from reference TRBV5-1 and TRBJ2-1 gives the full variable domain: KAGVTQTPRYLIKTRGQQVTLSCSPISGHRSVSWYQQTPGQGLQFLFEYFSETQRNKGNFPGRFSGRQFSNSRSEMNVSTLELGDSALYLCATSLGPAGNSYNEQFFGPGTRLTVL.